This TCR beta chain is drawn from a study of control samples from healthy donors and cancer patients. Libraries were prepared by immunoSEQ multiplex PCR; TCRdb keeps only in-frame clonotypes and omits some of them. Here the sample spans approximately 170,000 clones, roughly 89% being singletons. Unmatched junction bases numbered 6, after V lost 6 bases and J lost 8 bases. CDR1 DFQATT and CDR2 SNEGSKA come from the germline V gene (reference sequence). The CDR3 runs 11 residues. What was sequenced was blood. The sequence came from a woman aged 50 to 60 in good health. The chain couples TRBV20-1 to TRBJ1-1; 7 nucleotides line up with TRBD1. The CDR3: CSASDRREAFF. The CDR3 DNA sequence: TGCAGTGCATCGGACAGGCGGGAAGCTTTCTTT.